This T cell receptor beta chain appears in the sequencing data of a study of blood T cells in healthy people across ages. Notes on the study in general: The study could not conclusively compare naive and antigen-experienced cells, given its unsorted PBMCs. A greater number of naive CD4+ cells and higher diversity distinguished long-lived donors from aged donors.

A remark on this clonotype: Its target is unknown.

V was cut by 0 bases and J by 2 bases, with 14 bases left in between. The germline gives CDR1 LNHNV, CDR2 YYDKDF (reference sequence). This CDR3 contains 16 residues. The authors ran a second PCR of roughly 6 to 12 cycles using a sample-barcoded 5' primer and a J-beta primer mix. TCRdb reprocessed the 5' RACE reads via MiXCR and lists one record per CDR3 protein. Of roughly 800,000 distinct CDR3 sequences in the sample, 58% are singletons; the top ten hold approximately 23%. J is TRBJ2-7 and V is TRBV15; TRBD1 or TRBD2 may be the D gene (5 bases each). The specimen sequenced was blood. The source is a young man in good health. CDR3 residues: CATSRDVKGTPYEQYF. CDR3 nucleotides: TGTGCCACCAGCAGAGACGTCAAAGGGACCCCCTACGAGCAGTACTTC.